This T cell receptor beta chain was found in a study of T cell repertoires in cytomegalovirus infection. The wider study: CMV epitopes in the study were HLA-C-restricted (recently identified) and HLA-B-restricted (well studied). Matching HLA type, along with CMV infection, was indicated by public TCR beta signatures. General study results and limits: What dominated the ex vivo response were HLA-C-restricted CMV-specific TCR beta clonotypes. Identification of carriers of CMV plus the relevant HLA was achieved through cumulative public TCR beta family frequency.

CDR1 and CDR2 (germline): SGHVS, FQNEAQ. The CDR3 consists of 15 residues. With 5 bases removed from V and 2 bases from J, the gap between germline ends came to 13 bases. TCRdb itself ran the reads through MiXCR, one entry per CDR3 protein. The data hold some 590,000 distinct CDR3 sequences, with roughly 43% observed a single time. This clonotype was counted ten times or more. What it binds is unknown. The receptor was isolated from a human donor in good health (CMV status not recorded). Some clones in this sample may be carry-over from other donors' samples. The chain uses TRBV7-8 and TRBJ2-1; D could derive from TRBD1 or TRBD2 (5 bases each). Sequencing was performed on cultured PBMCs, taken from culture after CMV antigen stimulation. The CDR3 loop is CASSEGRTTYNEQFF. As DNA, the CDR3 is TGTGCCAGCAGCGAGGGACGGACGACCTACAATGAGCAGTTCTTC. Complete variable domain (other parts from reference TRBV7-8 and TRBJ2-1): GAGVSQSPRYKVAKRGQDVALRCDPISGHVSLFWYQQALGQGPEFLTYFQNEAQLDKSGLPSDRFFAERPEGSVSTLKIQRTQQEDSAVYLCASSEGRTTYNEQFFGPGTRLTVL.